This entry concerns a single T cell receptor beta chain. Antigen unknown. Data came from immunoSEQ multiplex PCR; TCRdb stores just in-frame clones and leaves some out. The sample consists of approximately 45,000 clones, approximately 91% of them appearing once. This sample was included in a study of OX40 agonist ivuxolimab in advanced cancers. Study context: Patients with hepatocellular carcinoma, melanoma, renal cell or head and neck cancer made up the dose-escalation patients. Study-level findings and limits: Researchers did not determine the expanded peripheral T cells' antigen specificity.

The V and J ends lost 3 bases and 5 bases, in that order; junction bases with no gene match: 5. The CDR3 sequence is 14 residues long. CDR1 and CDR2 from the germline V gene are LNHDA and SQIVND (reference sequence). The clonotype comes from an adult with an advanced solid tumor such as melanoma, head and neck, liver or kidney cancer. The input for sequencing was CD4+ or CD8+ T cells sorted from blood, taken in a trial of the OX40 agonist ivuxolimab. The V call is TRBV19, the J call TRBJ2-5, with 8 bases lining up with TRBD2. CDR3 coding DNA: TGTGCCAGTAGTATTGGAGCGGGGGTGGAGACCCAGTACTTC. Its translation is CASSIGAGVETQYF.